The rows below give T cell receptor beta chains drawn from one sample of a study of blood T cell repertoires in COVID-19. Generated by immunoSEQ multiplex PCR, the TCRdb table keeps only in-frame clones and is missing some. This sample yields 27,000 or so clones, of which less than 85% are seen a single time; around 2% belongs to the top ten. The material sequenced was peripheral blood. These receptor sequences come from an elderly man with active or convalescent COVID-19. The CDR3 runs from the conserved cysteine through the conserved F or W. Fields, in order: V gene, J gene, D gene, clone size, CDR3 protein, CDR3 DNA. D genes are given only for firm matches. Clone size, where shown, is once, few, many, or a class for clones that have expanded.

V: TRBV6-5
J: TRBJ1-4
D: NA
size: NA
CDR3: CASSNTRATNEKLFF
DNA: TGTGCCAGCAGCAATACACGTGCAACTAATGAAAAACTGTTTTTT

V: TRBV5-1
J: TRBJ1-2
D: TRBD1
size: NA
CDR3: CASSSTKTGMNYGYTF
DNA: TGCGCCAGCAGCTCTACGAAGACAGGGATGAACTATGGCTACACCTTC

V: TRBV9
J: TRBJ2-2
D: NA
size: NA
CDR3: CASSVGPDTGELFF
DNA: TGTGCCAGCAGCGTGGGGCCGGACACCGGGGAGCTGTTTTTT

V: TRBV10-3
J: TRBJ2-5
D: TRBD2
size: NA
CDR3: CAISGGTSLKETQYF
DNA: TGTGCCATCAGTGGGGGGACTAGTTTAAAAGAGACCCAGTACTTC

V: TRBV6-1
J: TRBJ2-3
D: TRBD1
size: NA
CDR3: CASSEASLDRLIRTDTQYF
DNA: TGTGCCAGCAGTGAAGCGTCCCTGGACAGGCTTATCCGCACAGATACGCAGTATTTT

V: TRBV3-1/TRBV3-2
J: TRBJ1-1
D: NA
size: NA
CDR3: CASSQVADTEAFF
DNA: TGTGCCAGCAGCCAAGTCGCGGACACTGAAGCTTTCTTT

V: TRBV6-5
J: TRBJ2-7
D: NA
size: NA
CDR3: CASSTGYEQYF
DNA: TGTGCCAGCAGTACAGGCTACGAGCAGTACTTC

V: TRBV27
J: TRBJ2-1
D: TRBD2
size: few
CDR3: CASRPSGGLDEQFF
DNA: TGTGCCAGCAGACCCTCGGGGGGGCTGGATGAGCAGTTCTTC

V: TRBV5-1
J: TRBJ2-5
D: NA
size: NA
CDR3: CASSLDRRRTQYF
DNA: TGCGCCAGCAGCTTGGATCGGAGGCGGACCCAGTACTTC

V: TRBV5-4
J: TRBJ1-2
D: TRBD1
size: NA
CDR3: CASSSLTGTGGEYGYTF
DNA: TGTGCCAGCAGCTCGTTGACCGGGACAGGGGGGGAATATGGCTACACCTTC

V: TRBV27
J: TRBJ1-6
D: NA
size: once
CDR3: CASSFSGGPGRGSPLHF
DNA: TGTGCCAGCAGTTTCTCCGGGGGACCGGGTCGGGGTTCACCCCTCCACTTT

V: TRBV19
J: TRBJ1-6
D: TRBD1
size: NA
CDR3: CASRKGQGNSPLHF
DNA: TGTGCCAGTAGGAAAGGACAGGGGAATTCACCCCTCCACTTT

V: TRBV11-3
J: TRBJ2-2
D: NA
size: NA
CDR3: CASSLVSSGELFF
DNA: TGTGCCAGCAGCTTAGTTAGCTCCGGGGAGCTGTTTTTT

V: TRBV9
J: TRBJ1-1
D: NA
size: NA
CDR3: CASGHTPGTEAFF
DNA: TGTGCCAGCGGACACACCCCCGGGACTGAAGCTTTCTTT

V: TRBV27
J: TRBJ1-2
D: TRBD1
size: few
CDR3: CASSSTGGFGYTF
DNA: TGTGCCAGCAGTTCGACAGGGGGCTTTGGCTACACCTTC

V: TRBV5-1
J: TRBJ1-5
D: NA
size: NA
CDR3: CASSLEGSLNQPQHF
DNA: TGCGCCAGCAGCTTGGAAGGGAGCCTCAATCAGCCCCAGCATTTT

V: TRBV7-9
J: TRBJ1-1
D: NA
size: NA
CDR3: CASTAGPGRIEAFF
DNA: TGTGCCAGCACTGCTGGCCCCGGGAGGATTGAAGCTTTCTTT

V: TRBV6-5
J: TRBJ1-6
D: NA
size: NA
CDR3: CASKTERFHNSPLHF
DNA: TGTGCCAGCAAGACGGAGAGGTTCCATAATTCACCCCTCCACTTT

V: TRBV29-1
J: TRBJ1-2
D: TRBD1
size: NA
CDR3: CSVEKGGRGYGPYGYTF
DNA: TGCAGCGTTGAAAAAGGGGGCAGGGGTTATGGACCCTATGGCTACACCTTC

V: TRBV7-9
J: TRBJ1-3
D: NA
size: NA
CDR3: CASSLGRNTIYF
DNA: TGTGCCAGCAGCTTAGGGCGAAACACCATATATTTT

V: TRBV27
J: TRBJ2-7
D: NA
size: NA
CDR3: CASSLGGQPSSYEQYF
DNA: TGTGCCAGCAGTTTAGGGGGACAACCCTCCTCCTACGAGCAGTACTTC

V: TRBV6-2/TRBV6-3
J: TRBJ1-4
D: NA
size: NA
CDR3: CASSPGGGGVFF
DNA: TGTGCCAGCAGCCCCGGAGGTGGAGGGGTGTTTTTT

V: TRBV11-3
J: TRBJ2-5
D: NA
size: NA
CDR3: CASSLEARETQYF
DNA: TGTGCCAGCAGCTTGGAAGCGCGAGAGACCCAGTACTTC

V: TRBV29-1
J: TRBJ2-7
D: TRBD2
size: NA
CDR3: CSALVTSGTSGSSGEQYF
DNA: TGCAGCGCCCTAGTGACCTCCGGGACTAGCGGGAGCAGTGGTGAGCAGTACTTC

V: TRBV28
J: TRBJ1-1
D: NA
size: few
CDR3: CASRPFGQGTEAFF
DNA: TGTGCCAGCAGGCCCTTTGGGCAGGGGACTGAAGCTTTCTTT

V: TRBV6-1
J: TRBJ2-2
D: NA
size: once
CDR3: CASSEGVGVAGAGELFF
DNA: TGTGCCAGCAGTGAAGGAGTTGGGGTCGCAGGGGCCGGGGAGCTGTTTTTT

V: TRBV5-1
J: TRBJ2-1
D: NA
size: NA
CDR3: CASSLTVYSSYNEQFF
DNA: TGCGCCAGCAGCTTGACAGTCTATAGCTCCTACAATGAGCAGTTCTTC

V: TRBV24-1
J: TRBJ2-1
D: TRBD2
size: NA
CDR3: CATSDSAGGSYNEQFF
DNA: TGTGCCACCAGTGATTCGGCGGGAGGGTCGTACAATGAGCAGTTCTTC

V: TRBV5-4
J: TRBJ1-1
D: TRBD1
size: NA
CDR3: CASSLGTGGGTEAFF
DNA: TGTGCCAGCAGCTTGGGGACAGGGGGCGGCACTGAAGCTTTCTTT

V: TRBV6-7
J: TRBJ1-3
D: TRBD1
size: NA
CDR3: CASRKGQRNTIYF
DNA: TGTGCCAGCAGAAAGGGACAGAGGAACACCATATATTTT

V: TRBV5-4
J: TRBJ1-4
D: NA
size: NA
CDR3: CASSLDSGSDEKLFF
DNA: TGTGCCAGCAGTCTAGATTCAGGGTCGGATGAAAAACTGTTTTTT

V: TRBV5-1
J: TRBJ2-1
D: TRBD2
size: NA
CDR3: CASSGGLAGGGVDEQFF
DNA: TGCGCCAGCAGCGGGGGACTAGCGGGAGGAGGCGTCGATGAGCAGTTCTTC

V: TRBV3-1/TRBV3-2
J: TRBJ2-1
D: TRBD2
size: NA
CDR3: CASSPSGTVRLAGMNEQFF
DNA: TGTGCCAGCAGCCCTTCGGGGACGGTAAGGCTAGCGGGAATGAATGAGCAGTTCTTC

V: TRBV6-1
J: TRBJ1-2
D: NA
size: NA
CDR3: CASSDLRWSREGYGYTF
DNA: TGTGCCAGCAGTGACCTGAGGTGGAGCCGTGAGGGCTATGGCTACACCTTC

V: TRBV12-3/TRBV12-4
J: TRBJ2-4
D: NA
size: NA
CDR3: CASSRTAIQYF
DNA: TGTGCCAGCAGTCGGACAGCCATTCAGTACTTC

V: TRBV2
J: TRBJ2-3
D: TRBD1
size: NA
CDR3: CASETGSTDTQYF
DNA: TGTGCCAGCGAGACAGGGAGCACAGATACGCAGTATTTT

V: TRBV2
J: TRBJ1-1
D: NA
size: NA
CDR3: CASSKERNTEAFF
DNA: TGTGCCAGCAGCAAGGAGAGGAACACTGAAGCTTTCTTT

V: TRBV3-1/TRBV3-2
J: TRBJ2-1
D: NA
size: NA
CDR3: CASSQGTHFFNEQFF
DNA: TGTGCCAGCAGCCAAGGGACACACTTTTTTAATGAGCAGTTCTTC